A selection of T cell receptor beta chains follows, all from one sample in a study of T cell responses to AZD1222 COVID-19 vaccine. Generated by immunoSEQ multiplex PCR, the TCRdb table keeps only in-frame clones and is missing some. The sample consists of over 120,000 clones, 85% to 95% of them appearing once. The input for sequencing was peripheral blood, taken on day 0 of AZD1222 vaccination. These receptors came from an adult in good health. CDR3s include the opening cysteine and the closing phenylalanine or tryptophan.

CASSFGGRAGTDTQYF,16,TRBJ2-3,TRBV5-6
CASSEVLAGGINEQFF,16,TRBJ2-1,TRBV6-1
CASSLIGTSGFNEQFF,16,TRBJ2-1,TRBV7-9
CASSTTGASKYGYTF,15,TRBJ1-2,TRBV27
CASSLWDRGRPETQYF,16,TRBJ2-5,TRBV28
CASSWEQGAQYF,12,TRBJ2-3,TRBV12-3/TRBV12-4
CASSVGGAEAFF,12,TRBJ1-1,TRBV9
CASSELGRTYEQYF,14,TRBJ2-7,TRBV6-1
CASSQVGGNRAQPQHF,16,TRBJ1-5,TRBV4-2
CASSLGGGTPLHF,13,TRBJ1-6,TRBV5-8
CASSPDREGTNEKLFF,16,TRBJ1-4,TRBV3-1/TRBV3-2
CASSLRDSQPQHF,13,TRBJ1-5,TRBV7-9
CAWSPGLAGGENTGELFF,18,TRBJ2-2,TRBV30
CASSWDQNQPQHF,13,TRBJ1-5,TRBV6-2/TRBV6-3
CASGSLISGANVLTF,15,TRBJ2-6,TRBV12-5
CASSLYAGDQPQHF,14,TRBJ1-5,TRBV7-2
CASSPTGGYEQYF,13,TRBJ2-7,TRBV12-3/TRBV12-4
CASSIRGVVNTEAFF,15,TRBJ1-1,TRBV19
CASSQETREVGKNEQFF,17,TRBJ2-1,TRBV4-1
CASSPTRGDTGELFF,15,TRBJ2-2,TRBV5-1
CASSPGQGDYEQYF,14,TRBJ2-7,TRBV19
CATSFPSSNTGELFF,15,TRBJ2-2,TRBV15
CASSSWTDYGYTF,13,TRBJ1-2,TRBV28
CATSDFSGAGGDNEQFF,17,TRBJ2-1,TRBV24-1
CASSLRDRGSNQPQHF,16,TRBJ1-5,TRBV5-6
CASSLDTHNSPLHF,14,TRBJ1-6,TRBV5-1
CASSFGGSIDEQFF,14,TRBJ2-1,TRBV7-2
CASSPPGSGTDTQYF,15,TRBJ2-3,TRBV7-2
CATSRDWVGSSYNSPLHF,18,TRBJ1-6,TRBV15
CASSQDGLAGGQFF,14,TRBJ2-1,TRBV4-1
CASSPGQEGVLDEQYF,16,TRBJ2-7,TRBV9
CASSDVGHQGGGYTF,15,TRBJ1-2,TRBV6-1
CASSLRASGMFITNEQFF,18,TRBJ2-1,TRBV11-2
CASSSSGHSYEQYF,14,TRBJ2-7,TRBV5-1
CASSDSQTEADTQYF,15,TRBJ2-3,TRBV6-4
CASGDYEQYF,10,TRBJ2-7,TRBV12-5
CAWLGVLGGYGYTF,14,TRBJ1-2,TRBV30
CASSQRAVAGVNEQYF,16,TRBJ2-7,TRBV16
CASSLAGSNTDTQYF,15,TRBJ2-3,TRBV6-5
CASSPRDRGVGGYTF,15,TRBJ1-2,TRBV7-3
CASTLSGSSDTQYF,14,TRBJ2-3,TRBV27